These T cell receptor beta chains were read from a single sample in a study of OX40 agonist ivuxolimab in advanced cancers. Generated by immunoSEQ multiplex PCR, the TCRdb table keeps only in-frame clones and is missing some. The table has about 110,000 clones, around nine tenths seen once. The sample in question was CD4+ or CD8+ T cells sorted from blood, obtained in a trial of the OX40 agonist ivuxolimab. The receptors were sampled from an adult with an advanced solid tumor such as melanoma, head and neck, liver or kidney cancer. The CDR3 runs from the conserved cysteine through the conserved F or W. The D gene is left open where the match is weak. Not all rows give a size; the values are once, few, many and, for expanded clones, a class.

j_call: TRBJ2-1; d_call: TRBD1; v_call: TRBV6-6; clone_size: -; cdr3_nt: TGTGCCAGCGCCAGGGACAGCCCCTCCGATGAGCAGTTCTTC; cdr3_aa: CASARDSPSDEQFF
j_call: TRBJ1-4; d_call: -; v_call: TRBV18; clone_size: -; cdr3_nt: TGTGCCAGCTCACCACTAATTGCAACTAATGAAAAACTGTTTTTT; cdr3_aa: CASSPLIATNEKLFF
j_call: TRBJ1-2; d_call: TRBD1; v_call: TRBV5-4; clone_size: -; cdr3_nt: TGTGCCAGCAGCTTGGCCTGGGGAACAGGGGACTATGGCTACACCTTC; cdr3_aa: CASSLAWGTGDYGYTF
j_call: TRBJ2-3; d_call: TRBD2; v_call: TRBV9; clone_size: -; cdr3_nt: TGTGCCAGCAGCGTAGGTCGGCGGAGCGGGATGGATACGCAGTATTTT; cdr3_aa: CASSVGRRSGMDTQYF
j_call: TRBJ1-2; d_call: TRBD1; v_call: TRBV28; clone_size: -; cdr3_nt: TGTGCCAGCAGTTATGGACAGGGCGGCTATGGCTACACCTTC; cdr3_aa: CASSYGQGGYGYTF
j_call: TRBJ2-5; d_call: TRBD2; v_call: TRBV6-6; clone_size: -; cdr3_nt: TGTGCCAGCAGAAGGGGACTAGCGGGCCACCAAGAGACCCAGTACTTC; cdr3_aa: CASRRGLAGHQETQYF
j_call: TRBJ2-5; d_call: TRBD2; v_call: TRBV27; clone_size: -; cdr3_nt: TGTGCCAGCAGTCCATTAAGGGCGGGGGAAGAGACCCAGTACTTC; cdr3_aa: CASSPLRAGEETQYF
j_call: TRBJ1-1; d_call: -; v_call: TRBV10-3; clone_size: -; cdr3_nt: TGTGCCATCACGGGCCATGTATTCACTGAAGCTTTCTTT; cdr3_aa: CAITGHVFTEAFF
j_call: TRBJ1-1; d_call: -; v_call: TRBV7-3; clone_size: -; cdr3_nt: TGTGCCAGCAGTTTAGATTATCGAGAAGCTTTCTTT; cdr3_aa: CASSLDYREAFF
j_call: TRBJ2-2; d_call: -; v_call: TRBV19; clone_size: -; cdr3_nt: TGTGCCAGTAGTATAGGACCCGACGGCGGGGAGCTGTTTTTT; cdr3_aa: CASSIGPDGGELFF
j_call: TRBJ1-2; d_call: -; v_call: TRBV14; clone_size: -; cdr3_nt: TGTGCCAGCAGCCCCCCCGGGAATACTCCCTATGGCTACACCTTC; cdr3_aa: CASSPPGNTPYGYTF
j_call: TRBJ1-2; d_call: -; v_call: TRBV10-3; clone_size: -; cdr3_nt: TGTGCCATCAGTGAACTTGCTCCGCGGAATGGCTACACCTTC; cdr3_aa: CAISELAPRNGYTF
j_call: TRBJ1-1; d_call: TRBD1; v_call: TRBV7-9; clone_size: -; cdr3_nt: TGTGCCAGCAGCTCCACCCCGGCAGGGGGAAACACTGAAGCTTTCTTT; cdr3_aa: CASSSTPAGGNTEAFF
j_call: TRBJ1-1; d_call: -; v_call: TRBV2; clone_size: -; cdr3_nt: TGTGCCAGCAGTGACCCCCCGGGGACCACTGAAGCTTTCTTT; cdr3_aa: CASSDPPGTTEAFF
j_call: TRBJ1-4; d_call: -; v_call: TRBV6-1; clone_size: -; cdr3_nt: TGTGCCAGCAGTGAATCGTTGGGCGCAACTAATGAAAAACTGTTTTTT; cdr3_aa: CASSESLGATNEKLFF
j_call: TRBJ2-7; d_call: -; v_call: TRBV19; clone_size: once; cdr3_nt: TGTGCCAGTAGTAGGGACACCGATAACTACGAGCAGTACTTC; cdr3_aa: CASSRDTDNYEQYF
j_call: TRBJ2-3; d_call: -; v_call: TRBV9; clone_size: -; cdr3_nt: TGTGCCAGCAGCCGGGGCAGCACAGATACGCAGTATTTT; cdr3_aa: CASSRGSTDTQYF
j_call: TRBJ1-2; d_call: -; v_call: TRBV6-1; clone_size: -; cdr3_nt: TGTGCCACCCGAATCGCAAGGGATGGCTACACCTTC; cdr3_aa: CATRIARDGYTF
j_call: TRBJ1-1; d_call: -; v_call: TRBV6-1; clone_size: -; cdr3_nt: TGTGCCAGCAGTGAACGGGGGGCGGAAGCTTTCTTT; cdr3_aa: CASSERGAEAFF
j_call: TRBJ1-4; d_call: -; v_call: TRBV5-1; clone_size: -; cdr3_nt: TGCGCCAGCAGCCCACAGGGTAGGATTGAGGAAAAACTGTTTTTT; cdr3_aa: CASSPQGRIEEKLFF
j_call: TRBJ1-1; d_call: TRBD1; v_call: TRBV11-2; clone_size: -; cdr3_nt: TGTGCCAGCAGCCCGGACAGGGGGAACACTGAAGCTTTCTTT; cdr3_aa: CASSPDRGNTEAFF
j_call: TRBJ1-1; d_call: TRBD1; v_call: TRBV10-3; clone_size: -; cdr3_nt: TGTGCCATCGGGGAGGGGGCTAACACTGAAGCTTTCTTT; cdr3_aa: CAIGEGANTEAFF
j_call: TRBJ2-1; d_call: TRBD1; v_call: TRBV5-5; clone_size: -; cdr3_nt: TGTGCCAGCAGCTTGCAGGACAGGGTTGAGCAGTTCTTC; cdr3_aa: CASSLQDRVEQFF
j_call: TRBJ2-5; d_call: TRBD2; v_call: TRBV5-4; clone_size: -; cdr3_nt: TGTGCCAGCAGCTCAGGACTAGCGGGGATCCAAGAGACCCAGTACTTC; cdr3_aa: CASSSGLAGIQETQYF
j_call: TRBJ2-5; d_call: -; v_call: TRBV6-1; clone_size: -; cdr3_nt: TGTGCCAGCAGCCTTGGGGGGTTAGAGACCCAGTACTTC; cdr3_aa: CASSLGGLETQYF
j_call: TRBJ2-1; d_call: -; v_call: TRBV7-3; clone_size: -; cdr3_nt: TGTGCCAGCAGCTTTGGGGCGGGCCCTTACAATGAGCAGTTCTTC; cdr3_aa: CASSFGAGPYNEQFF
j_call: TRBJ2-1; d_call: TRBD2; v_call: TRBV4-3; clone_size: -; cdr3_nt: TGCGCCAGCAGCCAAGTGGGAACTAGCGGGCCTCACAATGAGCAGTTCTTC; cdr3_aa: CASSQVGTSGPHNEQFF
j_call: TRBJ2-7; d_call: -; v_call: TRBV7-2; clone_size: -; cdr3_nt: TGTGCCAGCAGCTCCAACTCCTACAGGTACGAGCAGTACTTC; cdr3_aa: CASSSNSYRYEQYF